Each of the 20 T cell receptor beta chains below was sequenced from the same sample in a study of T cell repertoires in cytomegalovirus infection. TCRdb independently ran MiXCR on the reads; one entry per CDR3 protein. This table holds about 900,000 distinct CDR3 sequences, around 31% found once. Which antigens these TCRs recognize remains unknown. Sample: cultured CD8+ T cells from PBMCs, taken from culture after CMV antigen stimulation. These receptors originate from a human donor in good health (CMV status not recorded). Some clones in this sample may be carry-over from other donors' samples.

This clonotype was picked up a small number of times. The CDR3 region is CASTPGGNYEQYV. The CDR3 region has the DNA TGTGCCAGTACCCCCGGGGGAAACTACGAGCAGTACGTC. The V gene is TRBV28, the J gene TRBJ2-7, with D possibly TRBD2 on 6 matching bases. V lost 9 bases and J lost 3, with 15 bases in between. The CDR3 loop spans 13 amino acids. From germline, CDR1 is MDHEN and CDR2 SYDVKM.

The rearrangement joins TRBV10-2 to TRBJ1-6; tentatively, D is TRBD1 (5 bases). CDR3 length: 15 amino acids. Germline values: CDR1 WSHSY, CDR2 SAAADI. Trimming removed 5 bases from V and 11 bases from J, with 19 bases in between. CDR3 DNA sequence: TGCGCCAGCAGTTCCGAGGGGCGTCGGGGGACACCCCTCCACTTT. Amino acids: CASSSEGRRGTPLHF.

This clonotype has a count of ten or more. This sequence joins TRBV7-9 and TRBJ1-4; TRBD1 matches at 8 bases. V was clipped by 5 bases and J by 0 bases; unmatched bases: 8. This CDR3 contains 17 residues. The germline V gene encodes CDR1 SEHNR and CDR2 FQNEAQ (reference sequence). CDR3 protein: CASSPTGAPATNEKLFF. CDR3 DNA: TGTGCCAGCAGCCCGACAGGGGCGCCCGCAACTAATGAAAAACTGTTTTTT.

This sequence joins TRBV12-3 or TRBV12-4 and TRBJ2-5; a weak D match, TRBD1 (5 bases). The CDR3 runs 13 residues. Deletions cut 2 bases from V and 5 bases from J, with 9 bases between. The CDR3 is CASSLPGMETQYF. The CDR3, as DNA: TGTGCCAGCAGTTTACCAGGGATGGAGACCCAGTACTTC.

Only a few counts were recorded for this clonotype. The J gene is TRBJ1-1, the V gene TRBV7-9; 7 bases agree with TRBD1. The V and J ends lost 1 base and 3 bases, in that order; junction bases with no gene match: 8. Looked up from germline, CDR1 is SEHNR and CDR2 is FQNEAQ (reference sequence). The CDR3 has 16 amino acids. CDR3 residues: CASSLDWDRLYTEAFF. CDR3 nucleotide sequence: TGTGCCAGCAGCTTAGATTGGGACAGACTTTACACTGAAGCTTTCTTT.

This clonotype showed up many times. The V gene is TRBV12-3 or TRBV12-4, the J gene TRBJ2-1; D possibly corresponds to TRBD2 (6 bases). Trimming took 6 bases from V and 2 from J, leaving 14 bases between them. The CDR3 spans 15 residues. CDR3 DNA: TGTGCCAGCAGCCCCCGCGCGGGGACCTACAATGAGCAGTTCTTC. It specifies CASSPRAGTYNEQFF.

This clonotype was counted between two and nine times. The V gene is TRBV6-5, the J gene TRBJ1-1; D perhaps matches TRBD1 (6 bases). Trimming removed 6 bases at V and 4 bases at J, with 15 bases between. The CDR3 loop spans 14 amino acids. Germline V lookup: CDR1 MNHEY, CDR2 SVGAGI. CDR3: CASSPQGGGTEAFF. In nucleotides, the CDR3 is TGTGCCAGCAGCCCGCAAGGAGGGGGCACTGAAGCTTTCTTT.

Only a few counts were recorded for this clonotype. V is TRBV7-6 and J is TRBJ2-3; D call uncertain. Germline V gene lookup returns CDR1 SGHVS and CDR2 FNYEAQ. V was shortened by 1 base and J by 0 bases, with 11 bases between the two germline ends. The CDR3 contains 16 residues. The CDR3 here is CASSLEAVSSTDTQYF. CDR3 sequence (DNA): TGTGCCAGCAGCTTAGAGGCTGTATCTAGCACAGATACGCAGTATTTT. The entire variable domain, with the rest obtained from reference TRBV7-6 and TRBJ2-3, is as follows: GAGVSQSPRYKVTKRGQDVALRCDPISGHVSLYWYRQALGQGPEFLTYFNYEAQQDKSGLPNDRFSAERPEGSISTLTIQRTEQRDSAMYRCASSLEAVSSTDTQYFGPGTRLTVL.

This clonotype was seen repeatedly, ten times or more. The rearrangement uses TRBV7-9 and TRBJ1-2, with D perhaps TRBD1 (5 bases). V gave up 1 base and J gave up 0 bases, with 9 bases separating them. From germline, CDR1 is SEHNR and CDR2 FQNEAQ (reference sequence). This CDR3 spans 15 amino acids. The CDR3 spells CASSLGRGANYGYTF. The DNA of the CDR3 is TGTGCCAGCAGCTTAGGAAGGGGCGCTAACTATGGCTACACCTTC. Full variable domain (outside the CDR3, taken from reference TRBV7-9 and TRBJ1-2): DTGVSQNPRHKITKRGQNVTFRCDPISEHNRLYWYRQTLGQGPEFLTYFQNEAQLEKSRLLSDRFSAERPKGSFSTLEIQRTEQGDSAMYLCASSLGRGANYGYTFGSGTRLTVV.

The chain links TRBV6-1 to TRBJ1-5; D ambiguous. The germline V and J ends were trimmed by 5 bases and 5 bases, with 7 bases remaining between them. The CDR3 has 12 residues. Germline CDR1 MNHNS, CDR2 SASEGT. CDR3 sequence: CASSSRHQPQHF. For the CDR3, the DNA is TGTGCCAGCAGTTCACGACATCAGCCCCAGCATTTT.

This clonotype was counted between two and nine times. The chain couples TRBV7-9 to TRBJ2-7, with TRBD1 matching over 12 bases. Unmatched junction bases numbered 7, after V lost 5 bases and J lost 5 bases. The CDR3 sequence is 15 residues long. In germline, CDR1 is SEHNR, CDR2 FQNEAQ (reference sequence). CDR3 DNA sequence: TGTGCCAGCAGCCAACGGGACAGGGGGCGGAACGAGCAGTACTTC. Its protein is CASSQRDRGRNEQYF.

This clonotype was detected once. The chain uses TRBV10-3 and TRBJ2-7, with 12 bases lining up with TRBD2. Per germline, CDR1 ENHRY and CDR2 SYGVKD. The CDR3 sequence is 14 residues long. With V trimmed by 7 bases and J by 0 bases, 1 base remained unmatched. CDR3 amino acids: CAITTSGGSYEQYF. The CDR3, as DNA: TGTGCCATCACGACTAGCGGGGGCTCCTACGAGCAGTACTTC.

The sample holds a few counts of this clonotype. The CDR3 coding sequence is TGTGCCAGCAGCTTAAGTTCAGGGGAGGATTCACCCCTCCACTTT. Its translation is CASSLSSGEDSPLHF. The chain has TRBV7-9 and TRBJ1-6; D is perhaps TRBD1 (6 bases). Trimming removed 2 bases at V and 8 bases at J, with 13 bases between. The CDR3 has 15 amino acids. Germline V gives CDR1 SEHNR, CDR2 FQNEAQ (reference sequence).

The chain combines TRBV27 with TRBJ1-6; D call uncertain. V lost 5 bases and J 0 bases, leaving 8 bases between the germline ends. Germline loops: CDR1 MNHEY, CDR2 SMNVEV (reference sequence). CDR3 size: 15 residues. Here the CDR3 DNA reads TGTGCCAGCAGTCCACCGCGCTCCTATAATTCACCCCTCCACTTT. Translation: CASSPPRSYNSPLHF.

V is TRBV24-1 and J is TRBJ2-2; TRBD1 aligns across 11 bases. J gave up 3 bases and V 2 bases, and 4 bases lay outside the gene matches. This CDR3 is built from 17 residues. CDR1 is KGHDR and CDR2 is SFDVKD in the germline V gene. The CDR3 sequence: CATSDWTGGKDTGELFF. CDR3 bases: TGTGCCACCAGTGATTGGACAGGGGGCAAGGACACCGGGGAGCTGTTTTTT.

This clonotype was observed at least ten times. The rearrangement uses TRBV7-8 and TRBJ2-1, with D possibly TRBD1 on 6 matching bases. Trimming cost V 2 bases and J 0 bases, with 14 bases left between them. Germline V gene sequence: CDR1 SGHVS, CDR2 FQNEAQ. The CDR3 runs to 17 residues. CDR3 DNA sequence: TGTGCCAGCAGCTTACGGTGGGGCAGGGGCTCCTACAATGAGCAGTTCTTC. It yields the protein CASSLRWGRGSYNEQFF.

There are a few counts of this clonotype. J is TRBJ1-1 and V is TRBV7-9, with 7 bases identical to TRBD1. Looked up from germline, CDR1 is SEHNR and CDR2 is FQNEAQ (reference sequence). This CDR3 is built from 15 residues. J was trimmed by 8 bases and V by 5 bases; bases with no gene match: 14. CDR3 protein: CASSKFGTAKEEAFF. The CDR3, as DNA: TGTGCCAGCAGCAAATTCGGGACAGCAAAAGAGGAAGCTTTCTTT.

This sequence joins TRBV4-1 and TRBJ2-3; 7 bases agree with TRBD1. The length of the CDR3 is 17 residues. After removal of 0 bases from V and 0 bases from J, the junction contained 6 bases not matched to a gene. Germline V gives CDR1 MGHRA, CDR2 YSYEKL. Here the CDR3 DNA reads TGCGCCAGCAGCCAAGATCCGGGACAGAGTAGCACAGATACGCAGTATTTT. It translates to CASSQDPGQSSTDTQYF.

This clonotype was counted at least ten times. DNA for the CDR3: TGTGCCAGCACCACTGGACGGATGAATCAGCCCCAGCATTTT. Amino acid sequence: CASTTGRMNQPQHF. This rearrangement joins TRBV6-6 to TRBJ1-5; D is undetermined. Trimming left V 7 bases short and J 4 bases short, with 14 bases between. CDR3 length: 14 residues. Germline CDR1 reads MNHNY; CDR2 reads SVGAGI (reference sequence).

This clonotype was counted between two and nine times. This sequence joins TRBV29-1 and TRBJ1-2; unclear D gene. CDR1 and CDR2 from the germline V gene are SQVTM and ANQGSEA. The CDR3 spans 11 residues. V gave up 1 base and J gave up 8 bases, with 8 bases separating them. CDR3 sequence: CSVEARVGYTF. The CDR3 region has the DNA TGCAGCGTTGAAGCAAGGGTGGGCTACACCTTC.